The TCR beta chain described here comes from a study of CD8+CD57+ T cells in acquired aplastic anemia. TCR beta VDJ and CDR3 were profiled, and genomic DNA was the template. TCRdb independently ran MiXCR on the reads; one entry per CDR3 protein. The data hold 150,000 to 200,000 distinct CDR3 sequences, with 45% to 50% observed a single time. Germline assignment: CDR1 SNHLY and CDR2 FYNNEI. CDR3 size: 15 residues. This clonotype is a singleton in its sample. The sequencing input was sorted CD4+, CD8+, or CD8+CD57+ T cells (not recorded which) from PBMCs. The TCR sequence derives from a human donor in good health. The gene calls are TRBV2 and TRBJ2-1; 9 bases align to TRBD2. CDR3: CSRGAGGPGYNEQFF. CDR3 DNA: TGTTCGAGGGGGGCGGGAGGGCCGGGGTACAATGAGCAGTTCTTC.